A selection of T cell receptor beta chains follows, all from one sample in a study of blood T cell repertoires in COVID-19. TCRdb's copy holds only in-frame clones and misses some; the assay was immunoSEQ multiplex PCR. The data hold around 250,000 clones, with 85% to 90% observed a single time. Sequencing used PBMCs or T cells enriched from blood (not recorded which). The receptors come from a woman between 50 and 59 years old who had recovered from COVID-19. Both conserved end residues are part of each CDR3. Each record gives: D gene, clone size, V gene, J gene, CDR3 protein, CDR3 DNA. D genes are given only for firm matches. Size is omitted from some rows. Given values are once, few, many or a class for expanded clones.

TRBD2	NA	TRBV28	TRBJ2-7	CASSLSPGRAREQYF	TGTGCCAGCAGTTTATCCCCCGGGAGGGCTCGAGAGCAGTACTTC
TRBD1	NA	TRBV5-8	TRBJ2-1	CASRFTGGSLKFF	TGTGCCAGCAGGTTCACAGGGGGCTCATTGAAATTCTTC
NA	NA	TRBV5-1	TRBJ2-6	CASSVRGNGANVLTF	TGCGCCAGCAGCGTTAGGGGGAATGGGGCCAACGTCCTGACTTTC
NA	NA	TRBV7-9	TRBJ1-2	CASSLGDASINYGYTF	TGTGCCAGCAGCTTGGGCGACGCGAGTATTAACTATGGCTACACCTTC
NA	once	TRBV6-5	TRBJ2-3	CASTWGHSGPQYF	TGTGCCTCCACATGGGGACACTCAGGGCCGCAGTATTTT
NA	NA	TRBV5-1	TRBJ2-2	CASSLAGSGTGELFF	TGCGCCAGCAGCTTGGCGGGTTCCGGAACCGGGGAGCTGTTTTTT
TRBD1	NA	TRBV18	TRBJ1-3	CASSRDGTASGNTIYF	TGTGCCAGCTCACGAGACGGGACAGCCTCTGGAAACACCATATATTTT
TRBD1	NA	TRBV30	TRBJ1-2	CAWSSGQGVEYYGYTF	TGTGCCTGGAGTTCGGGACAGGGCGTTGAGTACTATGGCTACACCTTC
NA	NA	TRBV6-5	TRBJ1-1	CASRNRENTEAFF	TGTGCCAGCAGAAACAGGGAAAACACTGAAGCTTTCTTT
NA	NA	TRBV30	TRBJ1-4	CAWSAPPRWREDEKLFF	TGTGCCTGGAGTGCTCCCCCGCGGTGGAGGGAGGATGAAAAACTGTTTTTT
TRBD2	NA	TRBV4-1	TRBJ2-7	CASSPRGGGGDYEQYF	TGCGCCAGCAGCCCCCGTGGGGGGGGAGGCGACTACGAGCAGTACTTC
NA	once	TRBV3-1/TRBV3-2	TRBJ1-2	CASSQDIGRAARGTF	TGTGCCAGCAGCCAAGATATAGGCAGGGCGGCCAGGGGCACCTTC
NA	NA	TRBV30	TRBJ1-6	CAWRSTGTGLSPLHF	TGTGCCTGGAGATCAACCGGGACTGGGCTTTCACCCCTCCACTTT
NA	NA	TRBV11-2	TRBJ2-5	CASSLGGGEPETQYF	TGTGCCAGCAGCCTAGGGGGAGGGGAACCGGAGACCCAGTACTTC
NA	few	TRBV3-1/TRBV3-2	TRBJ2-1	CASSQFQEQFF	TGTGCCAGCAGCCAGTTCCAGGAGCAGTTCTTC
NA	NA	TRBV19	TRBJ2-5	CASSRRLDGTQYF	TGTGCCAGCTCTCGACGACTAGACGGGACCCAGTACTTC
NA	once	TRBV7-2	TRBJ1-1	CASSRQENTEAFF	TGTGCCAGCAGCAGACAGGAGAACACTGAAGCTTTCTTT
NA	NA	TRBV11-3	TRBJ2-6	CASSSGPSGANVLTF	TGTGCCAGCAGCTCAGGGCCCTCTGGGGCCAACGTCCTGACTTTC
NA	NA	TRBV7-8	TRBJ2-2	CASSLRGAANTGELFF	TGTGCCAGCAGCTTACGTGGAGCGGCGAACACCGGGGAGCTGTTTTTT
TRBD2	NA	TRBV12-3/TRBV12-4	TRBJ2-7	CASGETSGSRYF	TGTGCCAGCGGAGAGACTAGCGGGAGTAGGTACTTC
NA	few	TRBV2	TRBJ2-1	CASSEALMAGQSHNEQFF	TGTGCCAGCAGTGAAGCGCTTATGGCGGGCCAGTCCCACAATGAGCAGTTCTTC
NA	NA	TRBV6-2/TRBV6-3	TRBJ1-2	CASSYLSLLDRRGSYGYTF	TGTGCCAGCAGTTACTTGAGTCTGCTGGATCGCAGAGGATCCTATGGCTACACCTTC
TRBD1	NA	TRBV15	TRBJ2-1	CATSRAGQGRNEQFF	TGTGCCACCAGCAGAGCTGGACAGGGTAGGAATGAGCAGTTCTTC
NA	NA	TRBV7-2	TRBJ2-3	CASSFGESRTQYF	TGTGCCAGCAGCTTCGGGGAGTCCCGTACGCAGTATTTT
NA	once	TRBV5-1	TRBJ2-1	CASSLSRNEQFF	TGCGCCAGCAGCTTGTCCCGGAATGAGCAGTTCTTC
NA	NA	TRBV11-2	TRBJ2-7	CASSPESGRLIPVEQYF	TGTGCCAGCAGCCCCGAGTCGGGTCGACTAATCCCAGTCGAGCAGTACTTC
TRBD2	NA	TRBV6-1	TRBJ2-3	CASSELTSGRSDTQYF	TGTGCCAGCAGTGAACTTACTAGCGGGAGATCAGATACGCAGTATTTT
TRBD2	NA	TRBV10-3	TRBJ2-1	CAISGAGGTNNEQFF	TGTGCCATCAGTGGGGCGGGAGGGACGAACAATGAGCAGTTCTTC
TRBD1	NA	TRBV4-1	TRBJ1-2	CASSHRTGTGWYYGYTF	TGCGCCAGCAGCCACCGAACCGGGACAGGGTGGTACTATGGCTACACCTTC
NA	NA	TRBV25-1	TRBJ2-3	CASSEQGTATTDTQYF	TGTGCCAGCAGTGAGCAGGGTACAGCGACCACAGATACGCAGTATTTT
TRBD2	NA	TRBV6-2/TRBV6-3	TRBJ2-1	CASSRFTSGSTKSEQFF	TGTGCCAGCAGCAGATTTACTAGCGGGAGCACGAAGTCCGAGCAGTTCTTC
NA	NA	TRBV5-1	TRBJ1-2	CASSPGGGIGYTF	TGCGCCAGCAGCCCCGGGGGAGGTATAGGATACACCTTC